The TCR beta chain under discussion was sequenced for a study of radiation and T cells in renal cell carcinoma. Study-level results: In blood, top tumor clones expanded by 2 weeks, shrinking by 4.

This clone came up once. The target antigen is unknown. Relative to the germline gene, one junction end is altered; a read error may explain this. Stated time point: blood 4 weeks post-SBRT, at nephrectomy. The sample's treatment: 15 Gy SBRT to primary tumor, nephrectomy 4 weeks later. Nephrectomy followed 15 Gy stereotactic body radiation by 4 weeks. This renal cell carcinoma was of the clear cell type. The CDR3 has 14 residues. Germline V lookup: CDR1 SGHTA, CDR2 FQGNSA. Measured with immunoSEQ multiplex PCR; TCRdb has only the in-frame clones, and not every one. In the table there are 120,000 to 150,000 clones, approximately 86% of which are singletons.

V and J are TRBV7-2 and TRBJ2-5; 12 bases agree with TRBD2. The sequenced sample was blood, obtained from a patient whose treatment included radiotherapy and nephrectomy. This clonotype was obtained from a woman aged 45 to 65 with renal cell carcinoma. CDR3 sequence: CASSSLTSGGPMDF. CDR3 DNA: TGTGCCAGCAGCTCACTGACTAGCGGGGGCCCCATGGACTTC.